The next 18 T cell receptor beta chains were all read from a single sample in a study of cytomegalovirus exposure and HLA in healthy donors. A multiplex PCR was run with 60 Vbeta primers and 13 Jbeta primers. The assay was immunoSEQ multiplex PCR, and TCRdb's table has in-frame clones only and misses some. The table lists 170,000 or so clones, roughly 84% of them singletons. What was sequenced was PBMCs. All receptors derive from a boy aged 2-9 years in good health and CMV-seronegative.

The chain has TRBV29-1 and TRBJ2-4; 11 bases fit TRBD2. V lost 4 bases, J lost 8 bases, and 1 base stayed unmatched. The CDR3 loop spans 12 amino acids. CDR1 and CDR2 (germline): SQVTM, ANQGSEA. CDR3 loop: CSVVSGRDIQYF. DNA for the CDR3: TGCAGCGTTGTTAGCGGGAGGGACATTCAGTACTTC.

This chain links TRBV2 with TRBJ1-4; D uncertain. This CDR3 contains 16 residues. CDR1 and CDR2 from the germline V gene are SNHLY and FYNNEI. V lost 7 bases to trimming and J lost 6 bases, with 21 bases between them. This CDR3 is CASTVILGFADEKLFF. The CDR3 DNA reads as TGTGCCAGCACCGTGATCCTCGGGTTTGCGGATGAAAAACTGTTTTTT.

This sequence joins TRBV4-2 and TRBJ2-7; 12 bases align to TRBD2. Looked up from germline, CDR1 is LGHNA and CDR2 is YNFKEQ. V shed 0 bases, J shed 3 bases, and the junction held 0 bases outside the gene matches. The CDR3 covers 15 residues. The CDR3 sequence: CASSQELAGGYEQYF. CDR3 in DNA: TGTGCCAGCAGCCAAGAACTAGCGGGGGGCTACGAGCAGTACTTC.

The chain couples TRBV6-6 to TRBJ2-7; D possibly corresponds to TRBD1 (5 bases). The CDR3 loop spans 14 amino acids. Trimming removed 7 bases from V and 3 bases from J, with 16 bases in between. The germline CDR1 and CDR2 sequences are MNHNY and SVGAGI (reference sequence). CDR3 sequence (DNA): TGTGCCAGCACCCAACAGGAAGAGCTCTACGAGCAGTACTTC. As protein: CASTQQEELYEQYF.

For the CDR3, the DNA is TGCGCCAGCAGCTTGGGGGGCAGTTCTAACTATGGCTACACCTTC. Translation: CASSLGGSSNYGYTF. The gene calls are TRBV5-1 and TRBJ1-2; D perhaps matches TRBD1 (5 bases). CDR1 SGHRS and CDR2 YFSETQ come from the germline V gene. The CDR3 has 15 amino acids. V was pared by 0 bases and J by 0 bases, with 9 bases between.

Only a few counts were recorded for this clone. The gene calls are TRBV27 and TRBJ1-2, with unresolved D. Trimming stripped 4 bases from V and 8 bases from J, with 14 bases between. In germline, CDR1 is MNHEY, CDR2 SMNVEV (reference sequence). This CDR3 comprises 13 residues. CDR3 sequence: CASSSLEPGGYTF. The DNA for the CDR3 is TGTGCCAGCAGTTCTCTAGAACCGGGAGGCTACACCTTC.

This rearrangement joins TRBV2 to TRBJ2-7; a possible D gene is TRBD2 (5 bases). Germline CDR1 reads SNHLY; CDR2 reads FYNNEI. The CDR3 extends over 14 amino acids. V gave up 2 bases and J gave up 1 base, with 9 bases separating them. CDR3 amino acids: CASSEIRESYEQYF. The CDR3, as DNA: TGTGCCAGCAGTGAAATCCGGGAATCCTACGAGCAGTACTTC.

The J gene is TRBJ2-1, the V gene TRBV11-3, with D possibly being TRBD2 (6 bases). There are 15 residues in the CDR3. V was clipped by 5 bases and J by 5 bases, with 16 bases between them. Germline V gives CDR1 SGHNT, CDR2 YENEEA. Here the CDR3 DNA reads TGTGCCAGCAGCCCAGGGACCGGGGGACACAATGAGCAGTTCTTC. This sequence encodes CASSPGTGGHNEQFF.

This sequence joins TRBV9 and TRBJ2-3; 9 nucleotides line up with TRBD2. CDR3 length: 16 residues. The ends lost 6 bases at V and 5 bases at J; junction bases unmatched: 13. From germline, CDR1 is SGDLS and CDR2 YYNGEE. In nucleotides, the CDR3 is TGTGCCAGCACCCTAGATAGCGGGAGAGGGATAGATACGCAGTATTTT. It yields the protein CASTLDSGRGIDTQYF.

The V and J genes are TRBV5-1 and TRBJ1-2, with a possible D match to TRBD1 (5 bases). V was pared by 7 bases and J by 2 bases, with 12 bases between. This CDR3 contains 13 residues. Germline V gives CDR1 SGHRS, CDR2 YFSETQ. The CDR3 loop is CASQTDMNYGYTF. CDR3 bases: TGCGCCAGCCAGACAGATATGAACTATGGCTACACCTTC.

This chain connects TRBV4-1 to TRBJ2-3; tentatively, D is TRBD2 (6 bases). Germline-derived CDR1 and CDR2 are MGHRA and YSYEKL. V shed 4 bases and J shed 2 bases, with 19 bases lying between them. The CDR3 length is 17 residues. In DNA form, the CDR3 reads TGCGCCAGCAGCCGGGGAGGAGGGCTACTCCCCACAGATACGCAGTATTTT. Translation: CASSRGGGLLPTDTQYF.

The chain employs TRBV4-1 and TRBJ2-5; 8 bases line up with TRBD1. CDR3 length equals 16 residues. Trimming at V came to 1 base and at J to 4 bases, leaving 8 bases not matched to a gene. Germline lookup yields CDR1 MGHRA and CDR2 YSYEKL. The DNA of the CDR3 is TGCGCCAGCAGCCAAGGGGACAGGCCCCCCAGAGAGACCCAGTACTTC. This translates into CASSQGDRPPRETQYF.

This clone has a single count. The CDR3 loop is CASSSYPGGLYEQYF. The CDR3 coding sequence is TGTGCCAGCAGCTCGTACCCAGGGGGCCTTTACGAGCAGTACTTC. This sequence joins TRBV5-8 and TRBJ2-7; 8 bases fit TRBD1. The CDR3 is 15 amino acids. With V trimmed by 3 bases and J by 4 bases, 9 bases remained unmatched. Germline V CDR1 and CDR2: SGHTS, YDEGEE.

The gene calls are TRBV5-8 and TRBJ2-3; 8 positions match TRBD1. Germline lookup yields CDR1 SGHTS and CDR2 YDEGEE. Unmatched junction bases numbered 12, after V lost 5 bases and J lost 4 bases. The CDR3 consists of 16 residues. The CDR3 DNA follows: TGTGCCAGCAGAGCGTCCGGGACAGGTCGGTCAGATACGCAGTATTTT. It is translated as CASRASGTGRSDTQYF.

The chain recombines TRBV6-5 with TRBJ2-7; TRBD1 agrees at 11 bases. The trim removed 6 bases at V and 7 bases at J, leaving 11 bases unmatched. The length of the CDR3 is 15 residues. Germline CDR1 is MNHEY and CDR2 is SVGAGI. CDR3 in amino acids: CASSRVGDRGREQYF. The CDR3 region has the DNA TGTGCCAGCAGCCGCGTAGGGGACAGGGGGAGGGAGCAGTACTTC.

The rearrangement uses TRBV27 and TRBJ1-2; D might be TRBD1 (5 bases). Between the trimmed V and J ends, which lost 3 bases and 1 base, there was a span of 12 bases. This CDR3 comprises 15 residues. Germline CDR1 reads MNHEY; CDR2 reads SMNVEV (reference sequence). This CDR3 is CASSFSRQHNYGYTF. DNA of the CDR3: TGTGCCAGCAGTTTTTCAAGACAGCATAACTATGGCTACACCTTC.

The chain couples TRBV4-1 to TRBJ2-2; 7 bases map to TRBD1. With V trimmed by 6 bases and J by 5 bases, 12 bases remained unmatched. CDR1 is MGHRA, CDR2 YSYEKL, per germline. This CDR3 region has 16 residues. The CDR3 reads CASSPTGQRLTGELFF. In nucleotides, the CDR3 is TGCGCCAGCAGTCCCACGGGACAGAGGTTGACCGGGGAGCTGTTTTTT.

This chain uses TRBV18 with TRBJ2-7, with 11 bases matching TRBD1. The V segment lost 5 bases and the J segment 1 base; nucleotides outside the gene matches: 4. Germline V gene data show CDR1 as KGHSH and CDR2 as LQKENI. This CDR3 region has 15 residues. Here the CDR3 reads CASSGGTGGSYEQYF. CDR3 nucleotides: TGTGCCAGCTCAGGGGGGACAGGGGGTTCCTACGAGCAGTACTTC.